A selection of T cell receptor beta chains follows, all from one sample in a study of blood T cell repertoires in COVID-19. Some clones are missing from TCRdb's copy, which holds only in-frame ones; the method was immunoSEQ multiplex PCR. Of around 180,000 clones in the sample, about 85% were seen once. Material: peripheral blood. The receptors shown here come from a man older than 75 with COVID-19, enrolled during active disease. The CDR3 runs from the conserved cysteine through the conserved F or W. The D gene is left open where the match is weak. Rows may omit the clone size; those that give it use once, few, many or a size class.

d_call cdr3_length j_call clone_size v_call cdr3_aa cdr3_nt
TRBD1 15 TRBJ1-5 - TRBV10-1 CARSGTGYSNQPQHF TGCGCCAGAAGCGGGACAGGTTATAGCAATCAGCCCCAGCATTTT
- 13 TRBJ1-1 - TRBV18 CASSPGPRTEAFF TGTGCCAGCTCACCGGGGCCGCGCACTGAAGCTTTCTTT
- 16 TRBJ2-5 - TRBV3-1/TRBV3-2 CASSQGVRRDQETQYF TGTGCCAGCAGCCAAGGGGTACGCAGGGACCAAGAGACCCAGTACTTC
TRBD2 12 TRBJ2-3 - TRBV7-9 CASSRGADTQYF TGTGCCAGCAGCCGGGGGGCAGATACGCAGTATTTT
TRBD1 18 TRBJ2-2 - TRBV5-6 CASSSPGRFRDSTGELFF TGTGCCAGCAGCTCCCCGGGGCGGTTCAGGGACAGCACCGGGGAGCTGTTTTTT
- 19 TRBJ1-5 - TRBV18 CASSAGTKYRGGGNQPQHF TGTGCCAGCTCAGCCGGGACAAAGTATAGGGGTGGCGGCAATCAGCCCCAGCATTTT
TRBD1 15 TRBJ2-7 - TRBV5-1 CASSFEGQGAYEQYF TGCGCCAGCAGCTTTGAGGGACAGGGGGCCTACGAGCAGTACTTC
TRBD1 15 TRBJ1-4 - TRBV5-1 CASSFRGGQGEKLFF TGCGCCAGCAGCTTCAGGGGAGGACAGGGTGAGAAACTGTTTTTT
- 15 TRBJ1-4 - TRBV5-1 CASSLSGAPNEKLFF TGCGCCAGCAGCTTGAGTGGGGCTCCTAATGAAAAACTGTTTTTT
TRBD1 13 TRBJ1-1 once TRBV7-2 CASTEGGQAAAFF TGTGCCAGCACCGAAGGGGGACAGGCGGCAGCTTTCTTT
- 11 TRBJ2-7 - TRBV4-2 CASSQAGLQYF TGTGCCAGCAGCCAAGCAGGGCTCCAGTACTTC